This T cell receptor (beta chain) was sequenced for a study of T cell changes during pregnancy in multiple sclerosis (dated by TCRdb to between 2018 and 2021). About the study as a whole: In women with multiple sclerosis, the researchers looked at how the T cell repertoire shifted as pregnancy progressed.

Receptor libraries were prepared by the immunoSEQ multiplex PCR assay. In its TCRdb copy, this immuneACCESS table keeps in-frame sequences only and misses some clones. Where compared with another copy, unresolved V genes explain less than half of these, and the others have no known cause. The sample table lists some 74,000 clones, just under 95% of them with a count of one. Approximately 4% of the sample is taken by the ten largest. In the case of this clone: Its antigen remains undetermined. Base qualities are not recorded, but no much larger clone differs from it by a single base.

The CDR3 contains 16 residues, cysteine and phenylalanine counted. CDR3 DNA is the only sequence kept; it has 48 bases, read in frame from the first base. The germline V gene (reference sequence) gives CDR1 as GTSNPN and CDR2 as SVGIG. V was cut back by 2 bases and J by 2 bases, leaving a gap of 18 bases between them. The sequence was obtained from a female donor in good health, enrolled as a control in a pregnancy study. Sequenced material: peripheral blood, taken after pregnancy. The chain was built from TRBV30 and TRBJ2-5, and perhaps TRBD2 as D gene, on 7 matching bases. The nucleotides read TGTGCCTGGAGTTCCCGGGGGGCGCGTCTTCAAGAGACCCAGTACTTC. Its translation is CAWSSRGARLQETQYF.